This T cell receptor beta chain emerged from a study of spatial heterogeneity in lung cancer. Germline V gene lookup returns CDR1 SGHVS and CDR2 FQNEAQ. Trimming left V 5 bases short and J 5 bases short, with 16 bases between. This CDR3 region has 15 residues. This clonotype was counted at least ten times. Its target is not known. The study's findings and limits: Within tumors, counts of expanded alpha and beta TCRs tracked tumor mutation counts.

TCRdb reprocessed the 5' RACE reads via MiXCR and lists one record per CDR3 protein. This sample carries roughly 7,000 distinct CDR3 sequences, 14% to 15% of them seen once, and the ten largest clones take 7.5% to 10%. Time point described: sample taken at primary tumor resection. This chain links TRBV7-8 with TRBJ2-1; D ambiguous. Sequences were derived from lung tumor tissue, sampled at surgery. This sequence was found in a female donor with early-stage non-small cell lung cancer. The CDR3 nucleotides are TGTGCCAGCAGCCTGTGGGCCCGACGGGACAATGAGCAGTTCTTC. The encoded protein is CASSLWARRDNEQFF. Drawing the rest from reference TRBV7-8 and TRBJ2-1, the complete variable domain is GAGVSQSPRYKVAKRGQDVALRCDPISGHVSLFWYQQALGQGPEFLTYFQNEAQLDKSGLPSDRFFAERPEGSVSTLKIQRTQQEDSAVYLCASSLWARRDNEQFFGPGTRLTVL.